The sequence of this T cell receptor beta chain was determined in a study of T cell clones after liver transplantation. Study in general: A pre-transplant mixed lymphocyte reaction with TCRbeta sequencing defined graft-donor-reactive clones followed in post-transplant blood. Three of the eight recipients were HCV-positive; the rest had non-autoimmune, non-viral transplant indications.

Study-wide findings and caveats: The donor-reactive repertoire was only partly measurable in two subjects, lacking donor cells.

This clone occurred a few times. Its target is not known. Some clones are missing from TCRdb's copy, which holds only in-frame ones; the method was immunoSEQ multiplex PCR. The sample consists of about 50,000 clones, 65% to 80% of them appearing once. V was trimmed by 8 bases and J by 5 bases, leaving 13 bases between them. The germline CDR1 and CDR2 sequences are ENHRY and SYGVKD. This CDR3 region has 13 residues. V is TRBV10-3 and J is TRBJ2-1, with D maybe TRBD1 (6 bases). The sample in question was CD4+ T cells from blood, obtained more than 53 months after liver transplant. The origin of this receptor is a human patient who received a liver transplant. Some of these T cells may belong to the graft donor. CDR3 sequence (DNA): TGTGCCATCGGTACAGGGAGCGACAATGAGCAGTTCTTC. Translation gives CAIGTGSDNEQFF.